The present T cell receptor (beta chain) was sequenced within a study of Ad26.COV2.S vaccination and SARS-CoV-2 variants. Regarding treatment: some 20 received Ad26.COV2.S at low or high dose, single or two shots; roughly 5 received placebo; per-sample allocation not given. The samples date from day 63 after the first vaccine or placebo injection. Some clones are missing from TCRdb's copy, which holds only in-frame ones; the method was immunoSEQ multiplex PCR. The sample has 400,000 to 450,000 clones, 80% to 95% seen once. Deletions cut 4 bases from V and 1 base from J, with 9 bases between. The germline V gene has CDR1 SGHRS and CDR2 YFSETQ. The CDR3 has 14 amino acids.

The source was peripheral blood, collected in a trial of Ad26.COV2.S vaccine versus placebo. This chain uses TRBV5-1 with TRBJ1-3; D is ambiguous. The receptor was isolated from a person aged 18-65 years who received the Ad26.COV2.S COVID-19 vaccine or a placebo. CDR3 nucleotide sequence: TGCGCCAGCAGCCCCGGACTGTCTGGAAACACCATATATTTT. Encoded protein: CASSPGLSGNTIYF.